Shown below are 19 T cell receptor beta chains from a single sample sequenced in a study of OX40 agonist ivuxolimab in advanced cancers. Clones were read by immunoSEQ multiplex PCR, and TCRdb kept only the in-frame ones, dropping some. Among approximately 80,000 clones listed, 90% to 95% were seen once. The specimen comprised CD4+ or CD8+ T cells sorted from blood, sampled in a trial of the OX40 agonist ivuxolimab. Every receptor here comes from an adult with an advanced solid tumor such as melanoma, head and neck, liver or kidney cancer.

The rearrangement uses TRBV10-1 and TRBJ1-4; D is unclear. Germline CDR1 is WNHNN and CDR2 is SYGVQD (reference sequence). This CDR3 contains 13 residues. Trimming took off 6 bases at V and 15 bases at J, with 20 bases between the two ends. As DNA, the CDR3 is TGCGCCAGCAGCGAGAGGGCGGGAGAGTTAATGTTTTTT. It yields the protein CASSERAGELMFF.

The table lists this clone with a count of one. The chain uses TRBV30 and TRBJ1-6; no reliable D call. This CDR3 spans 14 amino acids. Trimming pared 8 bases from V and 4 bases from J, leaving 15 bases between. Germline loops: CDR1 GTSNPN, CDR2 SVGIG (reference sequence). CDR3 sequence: CALMSGRYNSPLHF. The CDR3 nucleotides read TGTGCCCTCATGTCGGGCAGATATAATTCACCCCTCCACTTT.

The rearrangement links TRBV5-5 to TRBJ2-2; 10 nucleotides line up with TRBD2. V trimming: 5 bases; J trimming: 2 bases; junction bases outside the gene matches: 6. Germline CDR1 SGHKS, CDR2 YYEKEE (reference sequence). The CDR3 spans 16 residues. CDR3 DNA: TGTGCCAGCAGGCCAACTAGCGGGATCAACACCGGGGAGCTGTTTTTT. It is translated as CASRPTSGINTGELFF.

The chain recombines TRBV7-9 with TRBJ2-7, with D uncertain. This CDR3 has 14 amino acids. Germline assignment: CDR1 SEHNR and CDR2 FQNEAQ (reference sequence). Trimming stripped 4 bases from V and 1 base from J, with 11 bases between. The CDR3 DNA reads TGTGCCAGCAGCTCGCGAGCTGGATCCTACGAGCAGTACTTC. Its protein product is CASSSRAGSYEQYF.

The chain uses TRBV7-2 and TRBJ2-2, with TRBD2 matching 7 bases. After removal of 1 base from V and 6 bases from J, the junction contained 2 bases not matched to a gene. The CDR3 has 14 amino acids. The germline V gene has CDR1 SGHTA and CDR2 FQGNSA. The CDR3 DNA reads TGTGCCAGCAGCTTAGGACTAGCTGCCGGGGAGCTGTTTTTT. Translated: CASSLGLAAGELFF.

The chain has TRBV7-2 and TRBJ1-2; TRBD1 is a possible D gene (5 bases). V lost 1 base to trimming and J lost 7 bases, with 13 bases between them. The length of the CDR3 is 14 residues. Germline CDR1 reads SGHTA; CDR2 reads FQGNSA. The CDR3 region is CASSLEVQGGGYTF. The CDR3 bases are TGTGCCAGCAGCTTAGAGGTTCAGGGAGGTGGCTACACCTTC.

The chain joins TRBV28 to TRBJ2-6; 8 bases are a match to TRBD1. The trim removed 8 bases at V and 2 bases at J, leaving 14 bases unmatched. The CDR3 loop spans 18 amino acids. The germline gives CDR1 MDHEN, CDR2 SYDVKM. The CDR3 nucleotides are TGTGCCAGCCTGGAGAGGGGACAGGTGTTCCCTGGGGCCAACGTCCTGACTTTC. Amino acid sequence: CASLERGQVFPGANVLTF.

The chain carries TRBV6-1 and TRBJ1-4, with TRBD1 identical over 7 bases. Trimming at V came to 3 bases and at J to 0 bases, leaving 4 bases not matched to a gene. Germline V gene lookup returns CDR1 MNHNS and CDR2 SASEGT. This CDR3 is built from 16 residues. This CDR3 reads CASSDRGEATNEKLFF. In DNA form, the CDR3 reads TGTGCCAGCAGTGACAGGGGGGAGGCAACTAATGAAAAACTGTTTTTT.

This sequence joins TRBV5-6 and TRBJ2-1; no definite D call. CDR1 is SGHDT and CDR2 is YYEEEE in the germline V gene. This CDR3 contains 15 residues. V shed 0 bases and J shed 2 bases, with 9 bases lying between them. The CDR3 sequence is CASSLAAATYNEQFF. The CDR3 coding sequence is TGTGCCAGCAGCTTGGCTGCAGCGACCTACAATGAGCAGTTCTTC. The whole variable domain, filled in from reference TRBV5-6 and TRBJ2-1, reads DAGVTQSPTHLIKTRGQQVTLRCSPKSGHDTVSWYQQALGQGPQFIFQYYEEEERQRGNFPDRFSGHQFPNYSSELNVNALLLGDSALYLCASSLAAATYNEQFFGPGTRLTVL.

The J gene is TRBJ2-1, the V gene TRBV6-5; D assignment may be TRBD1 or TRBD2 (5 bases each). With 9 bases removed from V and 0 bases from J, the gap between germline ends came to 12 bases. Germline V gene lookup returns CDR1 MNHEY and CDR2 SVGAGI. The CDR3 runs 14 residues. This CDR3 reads CASHRGSSYNEQFF. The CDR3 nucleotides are TGTGCCAGTCATCGGGGCAGCTCCTACAATGAGCAGTTCTTC.

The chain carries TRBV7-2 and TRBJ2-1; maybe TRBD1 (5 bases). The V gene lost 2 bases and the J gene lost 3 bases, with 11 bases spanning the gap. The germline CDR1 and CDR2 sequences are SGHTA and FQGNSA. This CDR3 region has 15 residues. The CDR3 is CASSLRQGSYNEQFF. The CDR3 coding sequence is TGTGCCAGCAGCTTACGGCAGGGTAGCTACAATGAGCAGTTCTTC.

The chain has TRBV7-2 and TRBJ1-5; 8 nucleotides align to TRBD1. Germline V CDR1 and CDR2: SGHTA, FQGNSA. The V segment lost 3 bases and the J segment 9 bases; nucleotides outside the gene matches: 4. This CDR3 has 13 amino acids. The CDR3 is CASSFRGTGPQHF. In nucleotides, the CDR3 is TGTGCCAGCAGCTTTCGCGGGACAGGGCCCCAGCATTTT.

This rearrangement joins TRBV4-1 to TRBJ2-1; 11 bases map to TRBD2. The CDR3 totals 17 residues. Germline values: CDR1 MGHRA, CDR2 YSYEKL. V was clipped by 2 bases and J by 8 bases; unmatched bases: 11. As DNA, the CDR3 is TGCGCCAGCAGCCAAAACCCCGCTAGCGGGAGGCCCTATGAGCAGTTCTTC. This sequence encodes CASSQNPASGRPYEQFF.

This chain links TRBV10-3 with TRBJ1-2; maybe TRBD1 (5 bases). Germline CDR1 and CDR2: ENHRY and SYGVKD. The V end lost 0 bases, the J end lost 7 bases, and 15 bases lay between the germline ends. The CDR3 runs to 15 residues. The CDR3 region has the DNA TGTGCCATCAGTGAGTCGAGACAGCGTGAGGGTGGCTACACCTTC. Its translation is CAISESRQREGGYTF.

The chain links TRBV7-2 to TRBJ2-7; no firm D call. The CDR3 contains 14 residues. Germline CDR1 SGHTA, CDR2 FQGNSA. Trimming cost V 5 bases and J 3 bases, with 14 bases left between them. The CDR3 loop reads CASSALGQDYEQYF. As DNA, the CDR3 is TGTGCCAGCAGCGCCTTAGGGCAGGACTACGAGCAGTACTTC.

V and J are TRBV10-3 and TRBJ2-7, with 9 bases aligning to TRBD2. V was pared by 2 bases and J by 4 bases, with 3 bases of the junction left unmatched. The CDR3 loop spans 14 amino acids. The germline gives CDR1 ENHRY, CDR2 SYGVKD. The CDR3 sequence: CAISEGREGYEQYF. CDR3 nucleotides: TGTGCCATCAGTGAGGGGCGGGAGGGTTACGAGCAGTACTTC.

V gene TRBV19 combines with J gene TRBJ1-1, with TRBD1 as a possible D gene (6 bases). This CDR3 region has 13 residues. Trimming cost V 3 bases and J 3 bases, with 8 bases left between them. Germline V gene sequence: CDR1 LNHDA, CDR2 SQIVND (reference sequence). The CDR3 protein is CASSIRGDTEAFF. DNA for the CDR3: TGTGCCAGTAGTATCAGGGGTGACACTGAAGCTTTCTTT. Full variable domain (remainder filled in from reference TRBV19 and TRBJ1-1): DGGITQSPKYLFRKEGQNVTLSCEQNLNHDAMYWYRQDPGQGLRLIYYSQIVNDFQKGDIAEGYSVSREKKESFPLTVTSAQKNPTAFYLCASSIRGDTEAFFGQGTRLTVV.

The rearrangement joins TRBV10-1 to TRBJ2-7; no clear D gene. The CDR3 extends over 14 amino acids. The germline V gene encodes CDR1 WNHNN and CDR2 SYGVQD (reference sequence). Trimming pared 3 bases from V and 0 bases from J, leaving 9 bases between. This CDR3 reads CASSDPESSYEQYF. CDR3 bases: TGCGCCAGCAGTGATCCCGAGAGCTCCTACGAGCAGTACTTC.

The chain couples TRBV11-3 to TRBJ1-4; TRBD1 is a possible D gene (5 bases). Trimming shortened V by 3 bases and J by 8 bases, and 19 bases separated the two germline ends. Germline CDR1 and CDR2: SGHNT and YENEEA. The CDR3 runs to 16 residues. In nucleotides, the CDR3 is TGTGCCAGCAGCTTGATATTAGGAGGGGCCGGCGAAAAACTGTTTTTT. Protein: CASSLILGGAGEKLFF.